Following are 10 T cell receptor beta chains from one sample sequenced in a study of T cell responses to AZD1222 COVID-19 vaccine. Profiled with immunoSEQ multiplex PCR; TCRdb holds only in-frame clones, not every one. The data show about 120,000 clones, 90% to 95% seen once. Specimen: peripheral blood, collected on day 0 of AZD1222 vaccination. The receptor set was obtained from an adult in good health.

This chain links TRBV6-2 or TRBV6-3 with TRBJ1-5; 7 nucleotides agree with TRBD1. With 2 bases clipped from V and 1 base from J, the junction kept 2 bases outside the gene matches. The length of the CDR3 is 15 residues. Germline V gives CDR1 MNHEY, CDR2 SVGEGT. CDR3 amino acids: CASSYGRGSNQPQHF. CDR3 sequence (DNA): TGTGCCAGCAGTTACGGCAGGGGGAGCAATCAGCCCCAGCATTTT.

The V and J genes are TRBV5-1 and TRBJ2-5; D possibly matches TRBD1 or TRBD2 (5 bases each). The CDR3 runs to 15 residues. In germline, CDR1 is SGHRS, CDR2 YFSETQ. The germline V and J ends were trimmed by 3 bases and 5 bases, with 17 bases remaining between them. CDR3 sequence reads: CASSSRDPGWETQYF. Here the CDR3 DNA reads TGCGCCAGCAGCTCCCGGGACCCAGGTTGGGAGACCCAGTACTTC.

The chain combines TRBV27 with TRBJ1-1, with D possibly being TRBD1 (5 bases). Trimming shortened V by 6 bases and J by 1 base, and 18 bases separated the two germline ends. The CDR3 consists of 16 residues. Germline assignment: CDR1 MNHEY and CDR2 SMNVEV (reference sequence). The CDR3 is CASRPWTGGRNTEAFF. In nucleotides, the CDR3 is TGTGCCAGCAGACCATGGACGGGGGGTAGGAACACTGAAGCTTTCTTT.

This chain uses TRBV10-2 with TRBJ1-2; 8 bases match TRBD1. The germline V gene has CDR1 WSHSY and CDR2 SAAADI. This CDR3 region has 19 residues. J gave up 4 bases and V 0 bases, and 16 bases lay outside the gene matches. The CDR3 coding sequence is TGCGCCAGCAGTGAGTCGGGGCGGGCTGGACAGGGCGCTTCCTATGGCTACACCTTC. This sequence encodes CASSESGRAGQGASYGYTF.

CDR3 loop: CASSLKFF. The DNA of the CDR3 is TGTGCCAGCAGTTTAAAGTTCTTC. This chain connects TRBV12-3 or TRBV12-4 to TRBJ2-1; D not resolved. V shed 2 bases and J shed 14 bases, with 1 base lying between them. The CDR3 is 8 residues long.

This clone has just a few counts. The genes are TRBV7-8 and TRBJ2-1; no clear D gene. The CDR3 totals 15 residues. Trimming pared 1 base from V and 1 base from J, leaving 8 bases between. Germline values: CDR1 SGHVS, CDR2 FQNEAQ. CDR3 amino acids: CASSLGAASYNEQFF. CDR3 nucleotides: TGTGCCAGCAGCTTAGGTGCGGCGTCCTACAATGAGCAGTTCTTC.

This chain uses TRBV19 with TRBJ2-2; D is perhaps TRBD1 (6 bases). V was clipped by 10 bases and J by 5 bases, with 17 bases between them. CDR1 is LNHDA, CDR2 SQIVND, per germline (reference sequence). The CDR3 is made up of 14 amino acids. CDR3 in DNA: TGTGCCACCCTAAAGTCGAGGGGGACCGGGGAGCTGTTTTTT. Translation gives CATLKSRGTGELFF.

V and J are TRBV24-1 and TRBJ1-5; no clear D gene. V was trimmed by 0 bases and J by 7 bases, leaving 15 bases between them. The CDR3 spans 16 residues. Germline V gives CDR1 KGHDR, CDR2 SFDVKD. DNA for the CDR3: TGTGCCACCAGTGATTTGGGAAGTGCGGAGGAGCAGCCCCAGCATTTT. Translated: CATSDLGSAEEQPQHF.

This clone has just a few counts. The chain uses TRBV19 and TRBJ2-2, with 11 positions matching TRBD2. The CDR3 sequence is 16 residues long. Germline CDR1 is LNHDA and CDR2 is SQIVND (reference sequence). V lost 3 bases, J lost 4 bases, and 4 bases stayed unmatched. The CDR3 here is CASSMGTSGGTGELFF. Here the CDR3 DNA reads TGTGCCAGTAGTATGGGTACTAGCGGGGGCACCGGGGAGCTGTTTTTT.

The chain carries TRBV30 and TRBJ1-6; perhaps TRBD1 as D (5 bases). With 4 bases removed from V and 8 bases from J, the gap between germline ends came to 12 bases. Germline V gives CDR1 GTSNPN, CDR2 SVGIG (reference sequence). The CDR3 spans 13 residues. In nucleotides, the CDR3 is TGTGCCTGGAACGAGGGACGGGATTCACCCCTCCACTTT. It yields the protein CAWNEGRDSPLHF.